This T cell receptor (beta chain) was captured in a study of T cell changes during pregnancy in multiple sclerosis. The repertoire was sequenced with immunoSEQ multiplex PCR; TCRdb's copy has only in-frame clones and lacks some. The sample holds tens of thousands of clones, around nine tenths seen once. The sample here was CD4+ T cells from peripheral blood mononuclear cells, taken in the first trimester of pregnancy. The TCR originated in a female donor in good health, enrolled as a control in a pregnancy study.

The CDR3 bases are TGTGCTAGTGGTTTGGTACCGTTGGGGCGGGGGCGCGGGCCTACTATCGGCTACACCTTC. As protein: CASGLVPLGRGRGPTIGYTF. V gene TRBV12-5 combines with J gene TRBJ1-2; tentative D call: TRBD1 (6 bases). Trimming pared 0 bases from V and 8 bases from J, leaving 31 bases between. Germline values: CDR1 LGHNT, CDR2 FRNRAP. The CDR3 is 20 residues long. Supplemented by reference TRBV12-5 and TRBJ1-2, the full variable domain reads DARVTQTPRHKVTEMGQEVTMRCQPILGHNTVFWYRQTMMQGLELLAYFRNRAPLDDSGMPKDRFSAEMPDATLATLKIQPSEPRDSAVYFCASGLVPLGRGRGPTIGYTFGSGTRLTVV.